This TCR beta chain was captured in a study of T-cell reconstitution after alpha-beta-depleted transplantation in children. Trimming removed 7 bases at V and 1 base at J, with 8 bases between. The CDR3 consists of 13 residues. The germline CDR1 and CDR2 sequences are LNHDA and SQIVND (reference sequence). Unique molecular identifiers were incorporated during preparation of the TCRbeta library. TCRdb independently ran MiXCR on the PCR reads; one entry per CDR3 protein. The sample carries 120,000 or so distinct CDR3 sequences, under 30% recorded once. The chain recombines TRBV19 with TRBJ1-5; D remains ambiguous. The source of this sequence is a male patient between 2 and 10 years old who had a stem cell transplant for chronic granulomatous disease, so the T cells may come from the graft donor. Source: PBMCs, mostly from graft donor cells, taken 180 days after TCRalphabeta/CD19-depleted stem cell transplant. The CDR3 sequence is CASTGLSNQPQHF. The CDR3, as DNA: TGTGCCAGTACAGGACTAAGCAATCAGCCCCAGCATTTT.